The clone carrying this TCR beta chain was recorded a few times. Germline loops: CDR1 LGHDT, CDR2 YNNKEL (reference sequence). The CDR3 has 17 amino acids. The V gene lost 0 bases and the J gene lost 5 bases, with 16 bases spanning the gap. These data are taken from a study of blood T cell repertoires in COVID-19. Authors' analysis steps: It was from reference gene primer amplification that nucleated cell counts were estimated. Clones were sequenced by immunoSEQ multiplex PCR, and TCRdb holds only the in-frame ones, with some missing. V and J calls and clone size follow that table, whereas D and trimming were derived from the DNA. The table includes 60,000 to 75,000 clones, around nine tenths detected once.

This chain connects TRBV3-1 (or the pseudogene TRBV3-2) to TRBJ1-4, with a tentative D call TRBD1 (6 bases). The specimen was peripheral blood. This receptor was taken from a human donor in a cohort sampled during active COVID-19. This CDR3 is CASSQDRIGQLNEKLFF. The CDR3 DNA sequence: TGTGCCAGCAGCCAAGATCGAATCGGACAGCTAAATGAAAAACTGTTTTTT.